This T cell receptor (beta chain) was obtained from a study of cytomegalovirus exposure and HLA in healthy donors. This CDR3 has 11 residues. Trimming removed 8 bases from V and 7 bases from J, with 9 bases in between. The germline gives CDR1 SNHLY, CDR2 FYNNEI. Both 60 Vbeta primers and 13 Jbeta primers went into the PCR. TCRdb keeps only in-frame clones here, not all; method: immunoSEQ multiplex PCR. The sample lists 220,000 or so clones, 75% to 90% occurring once. V gene TRBV2 combines with J gene TRBJ2-1; D remains ambiguous. This sequence originates from a woman in her thirties or forties in good health and CMV-seronegative. The specimen sequenced was PBMCs. CDR3 protein: CASLRENEQFF. DNA for the CDR3: TGTGCCAGCCTCCGAGAGAATGAGCAGTTCTTC.